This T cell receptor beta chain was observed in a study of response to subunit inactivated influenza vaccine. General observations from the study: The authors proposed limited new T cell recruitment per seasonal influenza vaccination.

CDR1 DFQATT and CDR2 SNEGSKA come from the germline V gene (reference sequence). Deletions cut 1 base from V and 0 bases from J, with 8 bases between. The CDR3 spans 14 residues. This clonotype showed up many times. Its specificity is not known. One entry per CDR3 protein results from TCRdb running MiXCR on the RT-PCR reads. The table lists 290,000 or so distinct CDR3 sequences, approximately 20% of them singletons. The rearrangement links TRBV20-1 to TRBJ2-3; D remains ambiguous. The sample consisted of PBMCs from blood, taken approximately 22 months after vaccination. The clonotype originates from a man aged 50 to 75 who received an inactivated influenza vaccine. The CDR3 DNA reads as TGCAGTGCTAGAGTCCCCGGGAGCACAGATACGCAGTATTTT. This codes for CSARVPGSTDTQYF.